The clone carrying this T cell receptor (beta chain) was seen repeatedly, ten times or more. What it binds is not known. At one boundary the junction diverges from the germline segment, which might be a read error. These data originate in a study of early T cells in non-severe SARS-CoV-2 infection. The overall study: Unpaired chains resulted from sequencing bulk RNA of unsorted whole blood.

This CDR3 is built from 11 residues. Looked up from germline, CDR1 is MDHEN and CDR2 is SYDVKM. Whole-study findings and limits: VDJdb-based annotation leaned toward anti-spike CD8 responses and missed private and CD4 specificities.

Individual cDNA molecules carried attached unique molecular identifiers. From the 5' RACE reads, TCRdb called clonotypes with MiXCR, one entry per CDR3 protein. The sample records tens of thousands of distinct CDR3 sequences, 5% to 6.5% being singletons. Specimen: whole blood. The chain links TRBV28 to TRBJ2-1, with no clear D. The sequence was obtained from an adult who was a healthcare worker with PCR-confirmed SARS-CoV-2 infection or an uninfected control (not recorded which). The CDR3 region is CASSLSGDVDF. The CDR3 DNA reads as TGTGCCAGCAGTTTATCCGGCGATGTAGATTTC.